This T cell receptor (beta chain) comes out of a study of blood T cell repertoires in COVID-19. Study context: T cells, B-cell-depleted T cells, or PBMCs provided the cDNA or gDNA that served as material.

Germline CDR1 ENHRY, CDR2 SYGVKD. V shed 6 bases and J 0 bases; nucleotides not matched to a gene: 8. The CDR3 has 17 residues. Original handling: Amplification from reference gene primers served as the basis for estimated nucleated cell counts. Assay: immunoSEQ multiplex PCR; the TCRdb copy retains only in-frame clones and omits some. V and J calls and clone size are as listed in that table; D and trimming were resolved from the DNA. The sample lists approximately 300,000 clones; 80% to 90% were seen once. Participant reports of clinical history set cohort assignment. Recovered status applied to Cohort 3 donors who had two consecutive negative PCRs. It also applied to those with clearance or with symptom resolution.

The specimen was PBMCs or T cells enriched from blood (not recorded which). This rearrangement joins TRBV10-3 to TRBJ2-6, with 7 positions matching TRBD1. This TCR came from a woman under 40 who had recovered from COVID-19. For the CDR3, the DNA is TGTGCCATCAGCAAGGGACAGCAAAGCTCTGGGGCCAACGTCCTGACTTTC. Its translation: CAISKGQQSSGANVLTF.